These T cell receptor beta chains were read from a single sample in a study of T cell changes during pregnancy in multiple sclerosis. Some clones are missing from TCRdb's copy, which holds only in-frame ones; the method was immunoSEQ multiplex PCR. The sample yields fewer than 100,000 clones, 89% seen once. The sequencing used peripheral blood, collected before pregnancy. These receptors originate from a female donor with multiple sclerosis, enrolled in a pregnancy study. Each CDR3 is given with its conserved first and last residue. The order of the fields is J gene, V gene, clone size, CDR3 length, D gene, CDR3 protein, CDR3 DNA. The D gene is left open where the match is weak. A row's size may be missing; if present it is once, few, many or a size class.

j_gene: TRBJ2-2
v_gene: TRBV7-2
abundance: -
len: 17
d_gene: -
CDR3aa: CASSLLRTATNTGELFF
CDR3nt: TGTGCCAGCAGCTTATTAAGGACAGCGACCAACACCGGGGAGCTGTTTTTT

j_gene: TRBJ2-1
v_gene: TRBV7-2
abundance: -
len: 16
d_gene: TRBD2
CDR3aa: CASSLALSGGYNEQFF
CDR3nt: TGTGCCAGCAGCTTAGCGCTGAGCGGGGGCTACAATGAGCAGTTCTTC

j_gene: TRBJ1-1
v_gene: TRBV28
abundance: few
len: 11
d_gene: -
CDR3aa: CASFDRFEAFF
CDR3nt: TGTGCCAGTTTCGACAGGTTTGAAGCTTTCTTT

j_gene: TRBJ1-1
v_gene: TRBV2
abundance: -
len: 14
d_gene: -
CDR3aa: CASSEVRGGAEAFF
CDR3nt: TGTGCCAGCAGTGAAGTAAGGGGGGGTGCTGAAGCTTTCTTT

j_gene: TRBJ2-7
v_gene: TRBV7-8
abundance: once
len: 12
d_gene: -
CDR3aa: CASSPWPLEQYF
CDR3nt: TGTGCCAGCAGCCCTTGGCCCCTCGAGCAGTACTTC

j_gene: TRBJ2-3
v_gene: TRBV4-2
abundance: few
len: 16
d_gene: TRBD2
CDR3aa: CASSQEKAGGADTQYF
CDR3nt: TGTGCCAGCAGCCAAGAAAAGGCGGGGGGCGCAGATACGCAGTATTTT

j_gene: TRBJ2-1
v_gene: TRBV9
abundance: -
len: 15
d_gene: TRBD2
CDR3aa: CASSATGGSYNEQFF
CDR3nt: TGTGCCAGCAGTGCGACGGGGGGATCCTACAATGAGCAGTTCTTC

j_gene: TRBJ2-2
v_gene: TRBV9
abundance: -
len: 14
d_gene: TRBD1
CDR3aa: CASSQGVDTGELFF
CDR3nt: TGTGCCAGCAGCCAGGGGGTGGACACCGGGGAGCTGTTTTTT

j_gene: TRBJ2-7
v_gene: TRBV15
abundance: -
len: 13
d_gene: -
CDR3aa: CATSRDVTYEQYF
CDR3nt: TGTGCCACCAGCAGAGATGTCACCTACGAGCAGTACTTC

j_gene: TRBJ1-2
v_gene: TRBV7-2
abundance: -
len: 16
d_gene: -
CDR3aa: CASSFSRDRTNYGYTF
CDR3nt: TGTGCCAGCAGCTTTAGCAGGGATCGAACTAACTATGGCTACACCTTC

j_gene: TRBJ2-2
v_gene: TRBV30
abundance: -
len: 13
d_gene: -
CDR3aa: CAFATGNTGELFF
CDR3nt: TGTGCCTTCGCGACGGGGAACACCGGGGAGCTGTTTTTT

j_gene: TRBJ2-1
v_gene: TRBV11-2
abundance: -
len: 12
d_gene: TRBD2
CDR3aa: CASSPGGGKQFF
CDR3nt: TGTGCCAGCAGCCCGGGGGGAGGCAAGCAGTTCTTC

j_gene: TRBJ2-3
v_gene: TRBV5-1
abundance: -
len: 13
d_gene: -
CDR3aa: CASSPGRTDTQYF
CDR3nt: TGCGCCAGCAGCCCAGGGCGCACAGATACGCAGTATTTT

j_gene: TRBJ2-5
v_gene: TRBV5-6
abundance: -
len: 15
d_gene: TRBD1
CDR3aa: CASSPGTGNQETQYF
CDR3nt: TGTGCCAGCAGCCCCGGGACAGGGAACCAAGAGACCCAGTACTTC

j_gene: TRBJ2-5
v_gene: TRBV27
abundance: -
len: 15
d_gene: -
CDR3aa: CASSLPGEPQETQYF
CDR3nt: TGTGCCAGCAGTTTACCGGGGGAACCTCAAGAGACCCAGTACTTC

j_gene: TRBJ2-2
v_gene: TRBV4-3
abundance: -
len: 14
d_gene: -
CDR3aa: CASSLISGTGELFF
CDR3nt: TGCGCCAGCAGCCTAATCTCGGGCACCGGGGAGCTGTTTTTT

j_gene: TRBJ2-7
v_gene: TRBV5-1
abundance: -
len: 18
d_gene: TRBD1
CDR3aa: CASSRNPMPATGPYEQYF
CDR3nt: TGCGCCAGCAGCCGCAACCCGATGCCGGCGACAGGGCCCTACGAGCAGTACTTC